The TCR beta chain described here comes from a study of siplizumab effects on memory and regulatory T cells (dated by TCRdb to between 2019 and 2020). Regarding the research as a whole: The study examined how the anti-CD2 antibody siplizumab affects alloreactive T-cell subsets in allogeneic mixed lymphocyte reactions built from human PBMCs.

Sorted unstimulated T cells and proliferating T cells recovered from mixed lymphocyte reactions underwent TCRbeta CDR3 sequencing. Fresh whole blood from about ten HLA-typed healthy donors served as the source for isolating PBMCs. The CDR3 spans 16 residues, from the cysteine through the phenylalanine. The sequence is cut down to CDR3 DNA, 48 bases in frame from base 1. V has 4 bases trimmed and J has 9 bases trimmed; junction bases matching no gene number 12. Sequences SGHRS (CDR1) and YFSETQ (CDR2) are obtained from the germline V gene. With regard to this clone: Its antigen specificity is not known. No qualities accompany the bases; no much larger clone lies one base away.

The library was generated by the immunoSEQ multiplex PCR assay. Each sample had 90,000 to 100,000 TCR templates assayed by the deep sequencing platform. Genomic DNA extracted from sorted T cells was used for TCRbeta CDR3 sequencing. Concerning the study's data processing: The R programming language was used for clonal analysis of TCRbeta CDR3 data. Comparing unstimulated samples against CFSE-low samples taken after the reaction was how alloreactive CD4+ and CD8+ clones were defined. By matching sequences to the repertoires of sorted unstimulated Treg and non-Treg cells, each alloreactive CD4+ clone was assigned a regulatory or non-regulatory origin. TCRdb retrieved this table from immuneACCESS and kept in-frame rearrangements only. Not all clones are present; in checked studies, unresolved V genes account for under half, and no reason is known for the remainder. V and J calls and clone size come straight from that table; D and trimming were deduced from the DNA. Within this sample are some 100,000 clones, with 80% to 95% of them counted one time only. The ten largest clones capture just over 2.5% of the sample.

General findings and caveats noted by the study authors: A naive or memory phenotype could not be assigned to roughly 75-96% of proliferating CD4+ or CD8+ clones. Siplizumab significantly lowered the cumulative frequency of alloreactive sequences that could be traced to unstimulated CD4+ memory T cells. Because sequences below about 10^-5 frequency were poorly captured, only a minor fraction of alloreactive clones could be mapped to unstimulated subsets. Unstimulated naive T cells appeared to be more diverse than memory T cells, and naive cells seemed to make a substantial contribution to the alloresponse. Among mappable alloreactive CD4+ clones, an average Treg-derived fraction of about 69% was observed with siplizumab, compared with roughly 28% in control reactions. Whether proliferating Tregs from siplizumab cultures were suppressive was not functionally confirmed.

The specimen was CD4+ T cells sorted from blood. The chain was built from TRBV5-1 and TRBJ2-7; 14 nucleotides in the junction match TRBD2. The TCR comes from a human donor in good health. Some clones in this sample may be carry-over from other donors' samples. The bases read TGCGCCAGCAGCCCCGATAGCCCCGGGACTAGCGGGAGGCAGTACTTC. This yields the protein CASSPDSPGTSGRQYF.